A selection of T cell receptor beta chains follows, all from one sample in a study of blood T cell repertoires in COVID-19. Libraries were prepared by immunoSEQ multiplex PCR; TCRdb keeps only in-frame clonotypes and omits some of them. The data contain 100,000 or so clones, 85% of them singletons. The sample taken for sequencing was peripheral blood. The receptor set was obtained from a woman in her 70s with active or convalescent COVID-19. The CDR3 runs from the conserved cysteine through the conserved F or W. A D gene is named only where the DNA matches it firmly. The listing skips clone size in some rows; elsewhere it reads once, few, many or a size class.

v_call	clone_size	d_call	j_call	cdr3_nt	cdr3_aa
TRBV10-3	-	-	TRBJ1-4	TGTGCCAGCCTGTGTTGGACACCAAATATTTTAAATGAAAAACTGTTTTTT	CASLCWTPNILNEKLFF
TRBV18	-	TRBD2	TRBJ2-3	TGTGCCAGCTCCCTGGCGGGAGGGGGCACAGATACGCAGTATTTT	CASSLAGGGTDTQYF
TRBV24-1	-	TRBD1	TRBJ2-7	TGTGCCACCGGTCACCGGGACAGCCCCTACGAGCAGTACTTC	CATGHRDSPYEQYF
TRBV7-8	-	TRBD1	TRBJ2-5	TGTGCCAGCAGCCCTTGGGGGACAGTCCAAGAGACCCAGTACTTC	CASSPWGTVQETQYF
TRBV11-2	-	-	TRBJ1-1	TGTGCCAGCAGCTACTCCATAGGGGGTACTGAAGCTTTCTTT	CASSYSIGGTEAFF
TRBV11-2	-	-	TRBJ1-6	TGTGCCAGCAGCTTAGCCAAAGCCCGGTCACCCCTCCACTTT	CASSLAKARSPLHF
TRBV28	-	-	TRBJ2-7	TGTGCCAGCAACCCCGGGTCTAAAACCTACGAGCAGTACTTC	CASNPGSKTYEQYF
TRBV6-1	-	-	TRBJ1-1	TGTGCCAGCAGTGAGAGGTACAACACTGAAGCTTTCTTT	CASSERYNTEAFF
TRBV5-1	-	TRBD1	TRBJ2-1	TGCGCCAGCATGGGGACAGGACAGGGGGCTAACAATGAGCAGTTCTTC	CASMGTGQGANNEQFF
TRBV12-5	-	-	TRBJ2-1	TGTGCTAGTGGTTCAGACACCGGGCCGGAGGGGCAGTTCTTC	CASGSDTGPEGQFF
TRBV27	-	TRBD1	TRBJ1-1	TGTGCCAGCAGCTGGGGGACAGGGGGCACTGAAGCTTTCTTT	CASSWGTGGTEAFF
TRBV28	-	-	TRBJ2-2	TGTGCCAGCTGGGCCGCGGGCACCGGGGAGCTGTTTTTT	CASWAAGTGELFF
TRBV7-2	-	-	TRBJ1-2	TGTGCCAGCAGCTTAGGTTACAGGGTTAGGTATGGCTACACCTTC	CASSLGYRVRYGYTF
TRBV11-2	-	TRBD1	TRBJ2-7	TGTGCCAGCAGCTTAGGAGGGGGCCGCTCCTACGAGCAGTACTTC	CASSLGGGRSYEQYF
TRBV11-2	-	TRBD1	TRBJ2-7	TGTGCCAGCAACTCCAGGGGGCCCTCAGCCCACGAGCAGTACTTC	CASNSRGPSAHEQYF
TRBV7-2	-	TRBD1	TRBJ1-5	TGTGCCAGCAGCCCTACCGGGACAGCTATTAATCAGCCCCAGCATTTT	CASSPTGTAINQPQHF
TRBV5-1	-	-	TRBJ2-3	TGCGCCAGCAGCCCGCCTTCAGCGGCCCTCACAGATACGCAGTATTTT	CASSPPSAALTDTQYF
TRBV7-2	-	-	TRBJ2-7	TGTGCCAGCAGCTTACAGGGGGGATCCTACGAGCAGTACTTC	CASSLQGGSYEQYF
TRBV7-9	once	-	TRBJ1-3	TGTGCCAGCAGCTCCCTGCGATCTGGAAACACCATATATTTT	CASSSLRSGNTIYF
TRBV27	-	-	TRBJ1-5	TGTGCCAGCAGTCAGTCCCGAAGCAATCAGCCCCAGCATTTT	CASSQSRSNQPQHF
TRBV7-2	few	TRBD1	TRBJ2-7	TGTGCCAGCAGTTCACGGCCTGGACAGGGGGACTACGAGCAGTACTTC	CASSSRPGQGDYEQYF
TRBV10-3	-	TRBD1	TRBJ2-1	TGTGCCATCAGATTCGCAGGGCAGGGGGTAGGCAATGAGCAGTTCTTC	CAIRFAGQGVGNEQFF
TRBV19	-	TRBD1	TRBJ1-2	TGTGCCAGTAGCCTTGACAGGGGGCAGGGTGGCTACACCTTC	CASSLDRGQGGYTF
TRBV7-9	-	-	TRBJ1-2	TGTGCCAGCAGCTTTAGCCAAGTGAACTATGGCTACACCTTC	CASSFSQVNYGYTF
TRBV2	-	-	TRBJ1-4	TGTGCCAGCAGGGGGCACGTCAGTGAAAAACTGTTTTTT	CASRGHVSEKLFF
TRBV6-4	-	TRBD2	TRBJ2-1	TGTGCCAATTTACCGGGACTAGCGGGAGGGCGCAATGAGCAGTTCTTC	CANLPGLAGGRNEQFF
TRBV12-1	-	-	TRBJ1-5	TGTGCCAGCAGCTTTGTCCCACCTGCCGGGACAGGGGACTCTCCGCCCAATCAGCCCCAGCATTTT	CASSFVPPAGTGDSPPNQPQHF
TRBV3-1/TRBV3-2	-	TRBD1	TRBJ1-2	TGTGCCAGCAGCCCCTGGACAGGCGGGGATGGCTACACCTTC	CASSPWTGGDGYTF
TRBV7-2	-	TRBD1	TRBJ1-1	TGTGCCAGCAGCACACCGGGACAGGGAAAAAAAGCTTTCTTT	CASSTPGQGKKAFF
TRBV9	-	-	TRBJ1-1	TGTGCCAGCAGCGTACGGGTGAACACTGAAGCTTTCTTT	CASSVRVNTEAFF
TRBV30	-	-	TRBJ1-1	TGTGCCTGGACCTCGGACACTGAAGCTTTCTTT	CAWTSDTEAFF
TRBV19	-	TRBD1	TRBJ2-3	TGTGCCAGTAGTATCAACAGGGGGGATACGCAGTATTTT	CASSINRGDTQYF
TRBV11-3	-	TRBD2	TRBJ2-3	TGTGCCAGCAGCGGGGGGGACACAGATACGCAGTATTTT	CASSGGDTDTQYF
TRBV7-8	-	TRBD2	TRBJ2-3	TGTGCCAGCAACTTAGCGGGGGGGTACACAGATACGCAGTATTTT	CASNLAGGYTDTQYF
TRBV7-9	-	TRBD1	TRBJ1-4	TGTGCCAGCAGCCCCTGGACAGGTTATAATGAAAAACTGTTTTTT	CASSPWTGYNEKLFF
TRBV7-9	-	-	TRBJ1-6	TGTGCCAGCAGCCGTATAAATTCACCCCTCCACTTT	CASSRINSPLHF
TRBV18	-	TRBD1	TRBJ1-2	TGTGCCAGCAACGCTGGACAGGGGGATGGCTACACCTTC	CASNAGQGDGYTF
TRBV7-2	-	-	TRBJ1-1	TGTGCCAGCAGCTCGAGGACTTTGACTGAAGCTTTCTTT	CASSSRTLTEAFF
TRBV6-2/TRBV6-3	-	-	TRBJ1-5	TGTGCCAGCAGTTACAGATCAGGCAATCAGCCCCAGCATTTT	CASSYRSGNQPQHF
TRBV24-1	-	-	TRBJ1-5	TGTGCCACCAGTGATTTCTCGGGTGATCAGCCCCAGCATTTT	CATSDFSGDQPQHF
TRBV11-2	-	-	TRBJ2-2	TGTGCCAGCAGCCAGGGGGCGGGAGGGCCTCGTTCCACCGGGGAGCTGTTTTTT	CASSQGAGGPRSTGELFF
TRBV19	once	TRBD2	TRBJ2-5	TGTGCCAGTAGTCCGGGACTAGCGGGAGGCCAGGGGACCCAGTACTTC	CASSPGLAGGQGTQYF
TRBV19	once	TRBD1	TRBJ2-5	TGTGCCAGTAGTACGGGACAGGGTATGGGAGAGACCCAGTACTTC	CASSTGQGMGETQYF
TRBV7-2	-	-	TRBJ1-5	TGTGCCAGCAGCTTAGTCACTAATAGCAATCAGCCCCAGCATTTT	CASSLVTNSNQPQHF
TRBV28	-	-	TRBJ1-2	TGTGCCAGCACCCTCCCCGGGGGGTCGGGCTATGGCTACACCTTC	CASTLPGGSGYGYTF
TRBV5-1	few	-	TRBJ1-6	TGCGCCAGCAGCCGGGGGACTAATTCACCCCTCCACTTT	CASSRGTNSPLHF
TRBV28	once	-	TRBJ1-5	TGTGCCAGCAGTATACTGGGGGGGGAATATAGCAATCAGCCCCAGCATTTT	CASSILGGEYSNQPQHF
TRBV2	-	TRBD1	TRBJ1-1	TGTGCCAGCAGGGGGACAGGGGGCGACACTGAAGCTTTCTTT	CASRGTGGDTEAFF
TRBV6-1	-	TRBD2	TRBJ2-7	TGTGCCAGCAGTGAAAGACATACTAGCGGGGAGTACGAGCAGTACTTC	CASSERHTSGEYEQYF
TRBV24-1	once	-	TRBJ2-4	TGTGCCACCAGTGACCCCGGGGGAAAGTCGGGGGGCGCGAACATTCAGTACTTC	CATSDPGGKSGGANIQYF
TRBV7-2	-	TRBD1	TRBJ1-5	TGTGCCAGCAGCAGGGCGGGACAGGAGTATCAGCCCCAGCATTTT	CASSRAGQEYQPQHF
TRBV6-2/TRBV6-3	-	TRBD2	TRBJ2-1	TGTGCCAGCAGCACCGGACTAGCGCACTCCTACAATGAGCAGTTCTTC	CASSTGLAHSYNEQFF
TRBV12-5	-	TRBD2	TRBJ2-1	TGTGCTAGTGTGAATAGCGGGATCAACAATGAGCAGTTCTTC	CASVNSGINNEQFF
TRBV3-1/TRBV3-2	-	TRBD2	TRBJ2-3	TGTGCCAGCAGCCCCCCGGGACTAGCTTGGGATACGCAGTATTTT	CASSPPGLAWDTQYF
TRBV4-3	-	-	TRBJ1-4	TGCGCCAGCAGCCAAGGAAATAGGGGTCATGAAAAACTGTTTTTT	CASSQGNRGHEKLFF